The 9 T cell receptor beta chains reported below all come from one sample, sequenced in a study of response to subunit inactivated influenza vaccine. TCRdb passed the RT-PCR reads through MiXCR, listing each CDR3 protein once. The repertoire has 750,000 to 850,000 distinct CDR3 sequences, approximately 17% of them found once; the top ten carry roughly 10%. The input for sequencing was PBMCs from blood, taken roughly 5 days after vaccination. The receptors were sampled from a man aged 50 to 60 who received an inactivated influenza vaccine.

The CDR3 is CSVSWTGGSEKLFF. In DNA, the CDR3 is TGCAGCGTTTCTTGGACAGGGGGTAGTGAAAAACTGTTTTTT. The chain carries TRBV29-1 and TRBJ1-4; 10 bases are shared with TRBD1. Germline CDR1 is SQVTM and CDR2 is ANQGSEA. V dropped 5 bases and J dropped 7; count of bases not matched to a gene: 7. The CDR3 loop spans 14 amino acids.

Notes on this clonotype: Given a much more abundant clone one base away, this may be a read error. The chain carries TRBV7-8 and TRBJ2-3; D is unresolved. The length of the CDR3 is 15 residues. Germline assignment: CDR1 SGHVS and CDR2 FQNEAQ. CDR3 sequence: CPSSMHYLRTDTQYF. DNA of the CDR3: TGTCCCAGCAGCATGCACTACCTCCGCACAGATACGCAGTATTTT.

This sequence joins TRBV5-1 and TRBJ2-7; 9 nucleotides agree with TRBD1. Trimming at V came to 0 bases and at J to 3 bases, leaving 10 bases not matched to a gene. The CDR3 consists of 17 residues. Germline CDR1 SGHRS, CDR2 YFSETQ. CDR3 sequence (DNA): TGCGCCAGCAGCTTGGATCACCCCGGGACAGGGCACTACGAGCAGTACTTC. This gives the protein CASSLDHPGTGHYEQYF. Supplemented by reference TRBV5-1 and TRBJ2-7, the full variable domain reads KAGVTQTPRYLIKTRGQQVTLSCSPISGHRSVSWYQQTPGQGLQFLFEYFSETQRNKGNFPGRFSGRQFSNSRSEMNVSTLELGDSALYLCASSLDHPGTGHYEQYFGPGTRLTVT.

V gene TRBV6-1 combines with J gene TRBJ2-3; 8 bases map to TRBD1. Trimming removed 8 bases from V and 4 bases from J; junction bases left unmatched: 8. The CDR3 is 14 residues long. Germline V CDR1 and CDR2: MNHNS, SASEGT. In DNA, the CDR3 is TGTGCCAGCGGCCGGGACAGGACCTCAGATACGCAGTATTTT. Amino acids: CASGRDRTSDTQYF.

This clonotype was detected only a few times. The J gene is TRBJ2-7, the V gene TRBV20-1; 8 nucleotides agree with TRBD2. Germline loops: CDR1 DFQATT, CDR2 SNEGSKA (reference sequence). Germline trimming cut 0 bases from V and 4 bases from J; bases unmatched to any gene: 8. The CDR3 covers 15 residues. CDR3 DNA: TGCAGTGCTAGAGATCGGGGGGGAGGGATTTACGAGCAGTACTTC. It specifies CSARDRGGGIYEQYF.

The rearrangement joins TRBV4-1 to TRBJ2-5; 10 bases are a match to TRBD2. The CDR3 is 17 amino acids. V lost 0 bases and J lost 1; bases outside the gene matches: 5. Germline lookup yields CDR1 MGHRA and CDR2 YSYEKL. In nucleotides, the CDR3 is TGCGCCAGCAGCCAAGATCGGACTAGCGGCCCCCAAGAGACCCAGTACTTC. Its translation is CASSQDRTSGPQETQYF.

This clonotype showed up just a few times. The rearrangement links TRBV20-1 to TRBJ2-7; D is tentatively TRBD1 or TRBD2 (5 bases each). Trimming removed 3 bases at V and 7 bases at J, with 13 bases between. The CDR3 is 12 amino acids. Germline V CDR1 and CDR2: DFQATT, SNEGSKA (reference sequence). The CDR3 DNA reads as TGCAGTGCTAGTTTCAGGGACCGTGAGCAGTACTTC. Amino acids: CSASFRDREQYF.

This rearrangement joins TRBV20-1 to TRBJ1-2; D not resolved. CDR1 and CDR2 (germline): DFQATT, SNEGSKA (reference sequence). The length of the CDR3 is 13 residues. Trimming shortened V by 3 bases and J by 2 bases, and 10 bases separated the two germline ends. Here the CDR3 DNA reads TGCAGTGCTAGCCGGGGAGTAAACTATGGCTACACCTTC. Its protein product is CSASRGVNYGYTF.

This clonotype has at least ten counts. The chain joins TRBV12-3 or TRBV12-4 to TRBJ2-3; D gene uncertain. Between the trimmed V and J ends, which lost 5 bases and 8 bases, there was a span of 11 bases. The CDR3 is 12 residues long. The chain's CDR3 is CASSIPAATQYF. CDR3 DNA sequence: TGTGCCAGCAGTATCCCGGCGGCTACGCAGTATTTT.